The 13 T cell receptor beta chains in this list originate from one sample, sequenced in a study of cytomegalovirus exposure and HLA in healthy donors. Both 60 Vbeta primers and 13 Jbeta primers went into the PCR. Produced via immunoSEQ multiplex PCR; TCRdb's table is partial and in-frame only. The sample holds 75,000 to 100,000 clones, around 8% seen once. What was sequenced was PBMCs. These receptor sequences come from a man between 50 and 59 years old in good health and CMV-seronegative.

V gene TRBV7-9 combines with J gene TRBJ2-6, with TRBD1 as a possible D gene (6 bases). Germline V gene data show CDR1 as SEHNR and CDR2 as FQNEAQ (reference sequence). CDR3 size: 15 residues. The germline V and J ends were trimmed by 3 bases and 4 bases, with 10 bases remaining between them. CDR3 nucleotides: TGTGCCAGCAGCTTTCCAGGGGTCGGGGCCAACGTCCTGACTTTC. The encoded protein is CASSFPGVGANVLTF.

The sample holds a few counts of this clone. The chain joins TRBV5-1 to TRBJ2-3; TRBD2 agrees at 10 bases. CDR1 and CDR2 from the germline V gene are SGHRS and YFSETQ. The CDR3 runs 21 residues. V shed 2 bases, J shed 4 bases, and the junction held 22 bases outside the gene matches. CDR3: CASSLHSSGRHLGQSADTQYF. As DNA, the CDR3 is TGCGCCAGCAGCTTACACTCTAGCGGGAGACACCTCGGTCAATCTGCAGATACGCAGTATTTT.

In this sample, this clone turned up a few times. The rearrangement uses TRBV6-6 and TRBJ2-5; D perhaps matches TRBD1 (6 bases). This CDR3 comprises 14 residues. Between the trimmed V and J ends, which lost 2 bases and 1 base, there was a span of 8 bases. Germline V gene data show CDR1 as MNHNY and CDR2 as SVGAGI (reference sequence). CDR3 sequence: CASSYPGVQETQYF. For the CDR3, the DNA is TGTGCCAGCAGTTACCCAGGGGTCCAAGAGACCCAGTACTTC.

The chain links TRBV28 to TRBJ1-5; D unresolved. CDR1 MDHEN and CDR2 SYDVKM come from the germline V gene. The CDR3 has 15 residues. V was trimmed by 2 bases and J by 0 bases, leaving 8 bases between them. The CDR3 bases are TGTGCCAGCAGTTTACAGGTGGATAGCAATCAGCCCCAGCATTTT. Translated, it gives CASSLQVDSNQPQHF.

V and J are TRBV28 and TRBJ1-4, with D maybe TRBD1 (5 bases). V dropped 9 bases and J dropped 8 bases, with 19 bases sitting between them. The CDR3 totals 14 residues. Looked up from germline, CDR1 is MDHEN and CDR2 is SYDVKM. The CDR3 region has the DNA TGTGCCAGTACTAGTCCGGGGGATCGGGAAAAACTGTTTTTT. Its translation: CASTSPGDREKLFF.

This clone was picked up a small number of times. This chain links TRBV7-2 with TRBJ2-7, with a possible D match to TRBD1 (5 bases). V lost 8 bases to trimming and J lost 6 bases, with 20 bases between them. The CDR3 contains 14 residues. From germline, CDR1 is SGHTA and CDR2 FQGNSA. Here the CDR3 reads CASSLQRGLGEQYF. The CDR3 nucleotides are TGTGCCAGCTCCTTACAAAGGGGTTTGGGCGAGCAGTACTTC. Supplemented by reference TRBV7-2 and TRBJ2-7, the full variable domain reads GAGVSQSPSNKVTEKGKDVELRCDPISGHTALYWYRQSLGQGLEFLIYFQGNSAPDKSGLPSDRFSAERTGGSVSTLTIQRTQQEDSAVYLCASSLQRGLGEQYFGPGTRLTVT.

The table lists this clone with a few counts. In DNA, the CDR3 is TGTGCCAGTAGTATTACAGGGGGCGGGCAGCCCCAGCATTTT. Translation: CASSITGGGQPQHF. The chain recombines TRBV19 with TRBJ1-5; 9 bases fit TRBD1. This CDR3 contains 14 residues. J was trimmed by 7 bases and V by 3 bases; bases with no gene match: 4. Germline CDR1 reads LNHDA; CDR2 reads SQIVND (reference sequence).

Only a few counts were recorded for this clone. The chain combines TRBV4-1 with TRBJ2-3; TRBD1 might be the D (5 bases). Trimming left V 4 bases short and J 7 bases short, with 12 bases between. This CDR3 is 13 amino acids long. CDR1 and CDR2 (germline): MGHRA, YSYEKL. Here the CDR3 reads CASSRQGTYTQYF. CDR3 coding DNA: TGCGCCAGCAGCCGGCAGGGTACTTATACGCAGTATTTT.

This clone was detected only a few times. This chain connects TRBV2 to TRBJ1-3, with 7 bases that match TRBD1. The V and J ends lost 5 bases and 4 bases, in that order; junction bases with no gene match: 2. The germline V gene has CDR1 SNHLY and CDR2 FYNNEI. The CDR3 contains 13 residues. This chain's CDR3 is CASSSGGGNTIYF. The CDR3 DNA follows: TGTGCCAGCAGTTCAGGGGGAGGAAACACCATATATTTT.

The chain uses TRBV27 and TRBJ2-2, with TRBD2 matching 7 bases. Trimming cost V 6 bases and J 5 bases; bases outside gene matches: 9. Germline-derived CDR1 and CDR2 are MNHEY and SMNVEV (reference sequence). The CDR3 sequence is 15 residues long. For the CDR3, the DNA is TGTGCCAGCAGGAGCGAGGGAGGGCCTACCGGGGAGCTGTTTTTT. Encoded protein: CASRSEGGPTGELFF.

V and J are TRBV19 and TRBJ2-1, with D perhaps TRBD2 (7 bases). Germline V gene data show CDR1 as LNHDA and CDR2 as SQIVND (reference sequence). CDR3 length: 17 residues. The V end was cut by 1 base, the J end by 4 bases, with 17 bases between. DNA for the CDR3: TGTGCCAGTAGTATAGTTCTAGGGGGGGGGCTTTACAATGAGCAGTTCTTC. This translates into CASSIVLGGGLYNEQFF.

This clone was seen only a few times. The chain has TRBV4-2 and TRBJ1-3; tentative D call: TRBD1 (6 bases). The germline gives CDR1 LGHNA, CDR2 YNFKEQ. V was pared by 1 base and J by 4 bases, with 17 bases between. This CDR3 has 17 amino acids. The CDR3 protein is CASSQGRGGASGNTIYF. In DNA form, the CDR3 reads TGTGCCAGCAGCCAAGGCCGAGGGGGGGCTTCGGGAAACACCATATATTTT.

In its sample, this clone was seen a few times. The rearrangement uses TRBV29-1 and TRBJ1-1, with a tentative D call TRBD1 (5 bases). Trimming removed 7 bases at V and 1 base at J, with 10 bases between. In germline, CDR1 is SQVTM, CDR2 ANQGSEA. The CDR3 has 12 amino acids. CDR3 region: CSAWGGNTEAFF. The CDR3 DNA follows: TGCAGCGCCTGGGGGGGGAACACTGAAGCTTTCTTT.